This T cell receptor beta chain was documented in a study of vaccination and CD4 T cells after COVID-19. Cultured CD4+ T-cell DNA underwent Oncomine TCR Beta short-read sequencing. MiXCR, run by TCRdb on the PCR reads, gives a single entry per CDR3 protein. Counted here are just over 15,000 distinct CDR3 sequences, roughly 74% occurring once; the ten biggest clones make up roughly 20%. In this sample, this clonotype turned up a few times. What it recognizes is unknown. The V gene's germline CDR1 is SEHNR and CDR2 FQNEAQ (reference sequence). The V end lost 1 base, the J end lost 3 bases, and 7 bases lay between the germline ends. The CDR3 spans 14 residues. Regarding treatment: approximately 9-day PBMC culture with coronavirus spike peptide pools or control peptides (ViraFEST assay).

The TCR originated in a human donor who had recovered from COVID-19. V is TRBV7-9 and J is TRBJ2-1; D is ambiguous. The sample taken for sequencing was CD4+ T cells from blood, cultured in vitro. CDR3 protein: CASSLGSDYNEQFF. In DNA form, the CDR3 reads TGTGCCAGCAGCTTAGGGTCGGACTACAATGAGCAGTTCTTC.